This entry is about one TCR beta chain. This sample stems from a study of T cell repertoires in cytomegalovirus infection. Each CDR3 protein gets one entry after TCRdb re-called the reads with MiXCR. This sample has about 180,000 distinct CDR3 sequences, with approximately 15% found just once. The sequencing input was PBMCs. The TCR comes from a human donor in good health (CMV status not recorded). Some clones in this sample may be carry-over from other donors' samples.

DNA of the CDR3: TGTGCCAGCAGTTTCATTGCAGGGATGGGCAATCAGCCCCAGCATTTT. Translation: CASSFIAGMGNQPQHF. The chain has TRBV12-3 or TRBV12-4 and TRBJ1-5, with D perhaps matching TRBD1 (5 bases). V lost 3 bases and J lost 2, with 14 bases in between. The CDR3 contains 16 residues.